These 18 T cell receptor beta chains share one sample of origin, sequenced in a study of lymphopenia after photon versus proton radiotherapy. Data came from immunoSEQ multiplex PCR; TCRdb stores just in-frame clones and leaves some out. Found here are 75,000 to 95,000 clones, around four fifths of them singletons; the top ten hold around 1.4%. The specimen comprised peripheral blood, sampled from a patient treated with proton-based radiotherapy. The receptors were gathered from a man aged 55 to 70 with pancreatic cancer.

This clone was seen more than once but under ten times. The chain is built from TRBV30 and TRBJ1-6, with 7 bases matching TRBD1. CDR3 length equals 14 residues. The germline V gene encodes CDR1 GTSNPN and CDR2 SVGIG (reference sequence). Unmatched junction bases numbered 7, after V lost 4 bases and J lost 7 bases. CDR3 residues: CAWKVKGANSPLHF. The CDR3 coding sequence is TGTGCCTGGAAGGTGAAGGGGGCCAATTCACCCCTCCACTTT. The complete variable domain, with remaining parts taken from reference TRBV30 and TRBJ1-6, reads SQTIHQWPATLVQPVGSPLSLECTVEGTSNPNLYWYRQAAGRGLQLLFYSVGIGQISSEVPQNLSASRPQDRQFILSSKKLLLSDSGFYLCAWKVKGANSPLHFGNGTRLTVT.

The rearrangement joins TRBV5-4 to TRBJ2-7, with TRBD1 identical over 7 bases. From germline, CDR1 is SGHNT and CDR2 YYREEE (reference sequence). V was pared by 3 bases and J by 3 bases, with 6 bases of the junction left unmatched. The CDR3 loop spans 14 amino acids. This CDR3 is CASSSYTGDYEQYF. The CDR3 DNA follows: TGTGCCAGCAGCTCGTATACAGGGGACTACGAGCAGTACTTC.

The CDR3, as DNA: TGTGCCAGTAGTCATCAAGGGGACAGGGAACACTACGAGCAGTACTTC. The encoded protein is CASSHQGDREHYEQYF. V is TRBV19 and J is TRBJ2-7, with TRBD1 identical over 9 bases. CDR1 and CDR2 from the germline V gene are LNHDA and SQIVND (reference sequence). The ends lost 5 bases at V and 3 bases at J; junction bases unmatched: 11. The CDR3 is made up of 16 amino acids.

The J gene is TRBJ2-1, the V gene TRBV27; 9 positions agree with TRBD2. CDR3 length: 15 amino acids. Trimming cost V 7 bases and J 9 bases; bases outside gene matches: 13. Per germline, CDR1 MNHEY and CDR2 SMNVEV (reference sequence). CDR3 in amino acids: CASTPGTSLDGEQFF. DNA of the CDR3: TGTGCCAGCACCCCCGGGACTAGCCTTGACGGTGAGCAGTTCTTC.

CDR3 loop: CAWSRQNSGSRYEQYF. Written as DNA, the CDR3 is TGTGCCTGGAGCCGCCAGAATAGCGGGAGTCGCTACGAGCAGTACTTC. This chain uses TRBV30 with TRBJ2-5, with TRBD2 matching over 9 bases. The DNA matches TRBJ2-7 better at its end, which makes the J call doubtful. Germline V gives CDR1 GTSNPN, CDR2 SVGIG (reference sequence). CDR3 length: 16 residues.

The chain combines TRBV28 with TRBJ2-7; TRBD1 is a possible D gene (5 bases). The CDR3 is 18 amino acids. The V end lost 4 bases, the J end lost 5 bases, and 27 bases lay between the germline ends. CDR1 is MDHEN, CDR2 SYDVKM, per germline. CDR3 nucleotide sequence: TGTGCCAGCAGTTATGTTCAGGTTTGGACAAGAAGAGTGAACGAGCAGTACTTC. Residues: CASSYVQVWTRRVNEQYF. Using reference TRBV28 and TRBJ2-7 for the parts outside the CDR3, the full variable domain is DVKVTQSSRYLVKRTGEKVFLECVQDMDHENMFWYRQDPGLGLRLIYFSYDVKMKEKGDIPEGYSVSREKKERFSLILESASTNQTSMYLCASSYVQVWTRRVNEQYFGPGTRLTVT.

V and J are TRBV7-9 and TRBJ1-2; 7 positions match TRBD1. The CDR3 is 16 amino acids. The trim removed 0 bases at V and 4 bases at J, leaving 8 bases unmatched. Germline values: CDR1 SEHNR, CDR2 FQNEAQ (reference sequence). CDR3 in amino acids: CASSLAGTVRGYGYTF. CDR3 in DNA: TGTGCCAGCAGCTTAGCCGGGACAGTTAGGGGCTATGGCTACACCTTC.

The chain has TRBV29-1 and TRBJ2-1; TRBD2 aligns across 13 bases. Germline values: CDR1 SQVTM, CDR2 ANQGSEA. This CDR3 region has 16 residues. V was clipped by 5 bases and J by 7 bases; unmatched bases: 11. The CDR3 region is CSVIPSLAGGPNEQFF. CDR3 bases: TGCAGCGTTATACCGTCACTAGCGGGAGGGCCAAATGAGCAGTTCTTC.

In this sample, this clone turned up a few times. The chain links TRBV14 to TRBJ2-5; TRBD1 is a possible D gene (7 bases). CDR3 size: 15 residues. Germline V CDR1 and CDR2: SGHDN, FVKESK. The V end was cut by 1 base, the J end by 1 base, with 10 bases between. This CDR3 reads CASSQAGGIQETQYF. As DNA, the CDR3 is TGTGCCAGCAGCCAAGCAGGGGGGATCCAAGAGACCCAGTACTTC.

The V gene is TRBV11-3, the J gene TRBJ2-7, with TRBD1 matching 9 bases. Germline values: CDR1 SGHNT, CDR2 YENEEA. This CDR3 has 15 residues. V was clipped by 3 bases and J by 4 bases; unmatched bases: 7. The CDR3 here is CASSFTGTGRYEQYF. For the CDR3, the DNA is TGTGCCAGCAGCTTCACCGGGACAGGGAGATACGAGCAGTACTTC.

The chain is built from TRBV4-1 and TRBJ2-3; D is unclear. CDR1 and CDR2 (germline): MGHRA, YSYEKL. The CDR3 sequence is 12 residues long. V lost 1 base and J 8 bases, leaving 7 bases between the germline ends. The CDR3 DNA follows: TGCGCCAGCAGCCAAGGAGAAACTACGCAGTATTTT. Its protein product is CASSQGETTQYF.

V is TRBV20-1 and J is TRBJ2-5; D gene ambiguous. Trimming removed 2 bases from V and 4 bases from J, with 5 bases in between. CDR1 and CDR2 from the germline V gene are DFQATT and SNEGSKA (reference sequence). The length of the CDR3 is 11 residues. The CDR3 DNA sequence: TGCAGTGCTAGATTAGGAGAGACCCAGTACTTC. It codes for CSARLGETQYF.

This chain connects TRBV5-1 to TRBJ1-2; a weak D match, TRBD1 (5 bases). Germline V gene lookup returns CDR1 SGHRS and CDR2 YFSETQ. The germline V and J ends were trimmed by 0 bases and 0 bases, with 9 bases remaining between them. The CDR3 contains 15 residues. CDR3 DNA sequence: TGCGCCAGCAGCTTGGGGGCGACAGCTAACTATGGCTACACCTTC. It specifies CASSLGATANYGYTF.

The chain is built from TRBV5-1 and TRBJ2-5; 11 bases map to TRBD2. The CDR3 contains 16 residues. The junction had 8 bases not matched to a gene; V was cut back by 3 bases and J by 4 bases. Germline V CDR1 and CDR2: SGHRS, YFSETQ. Here the CDR3 reads CASSWGIAGGTETQYF. The CDR3, as DNA: TGCGCCAGCAGCTGGGGGATAGCGGGAGGGACAGAGACCCAGTACTTC. The full variable domain, rest sourced from reference TRBV5-1 and TRBJ2-5, is KAGVTQTPRYLIKTRGQQVTLSCSPISGHRSVSWYQQTPGQGLQFLFEYFSETQRNKGNFPGRFSGRQFSNSRSEMNVSTLELGDSALYLCASSWGIAGGTETQYFGPGTRLLVL.

The chain carries TRBV5-1 and TRBJ1-1; possible D gene TRBD1, 6 bases. Trimming shortened V by 4 bases and J by 8 bases, and 15 bases separated the two germline ends. Germline V lookup: CDR1 SGHRS, CDR2 YFSETQ. This CDR3 is built from 13 residues. CDR3 bases: TGCGCCAGCAGCCCGATTCGGACAGACGAAGCTTTCTTT. Its protein is CASSPIRTDEAFF. The full variable domain, rest sourced from reference TRBV5-1 and TRBJ1-1, is KAGVTQTPRYLIKTRGQQVTLSCSPISGHRSVSWYQQTPGQGLQFLFEYFSETQRNKGNFPGRFSGRQFSNSRSEMNVSTLELGDSALYLCASSPIRTDEAFFGQGTRLTVV.

This clone was counted only a few times. The chain carries TRBV29-1 and TRBJ2-5; tentatively, D is TRBD1 (5 bases). The CDR3 length is 14 residues. V was clipped by 7 bases and J by 3 bases, with 18 bases between them. Germline CDR1 SQVTM, CDR2 ANQGSEA. The CDR3 DNA follows: TGCAGCGCCCCTCTAGGACAATTGGAAGAGACCCAGTACTTC. This gives the protein CSAPLGQLEETQYF. The variable domain in full, with the rest retrieved from reference TRBV29-1 and TRBJ2-5, is SAVISQKPSRDICQRGTSLTIQCQVDSQVTMMFWYRQQPGQSLTLIATANQGSEATYESGFVIDKFPISRPNLTFSTLTVSNMSPEDSSIYLCSAPLGQLEETQYFGPGTRLLVL.

Here the CDR3 DNA reads TGTGCCAGCAGGTCTTCGGGGCGAGGGAACTATGGCTACACCTTC. Protein product: CASRSSGRGNYGYTF. The chain combines TRBV5-6 with TRBJ1-2; TRBD1 is a possible D gene (5 bases). This CDR3 spans 15 amino acids. V dropped 5 bases and J dropped 2 bases, with 16 bases sitting between them. Germline CDR1 reads SGHDT; CDR2 reads YYEEEE.

This clone was observed once. V usage is TRBV27 and J usage is TRBJ2-3; D unresolved. Germline lookup yields CDR1 MNHEY and CDR2 SMNVEV (reference sequence). V gave up 8 bases and J gave up 7 bases, with 4 bases separating them. This CDR3 is 9 amino acids long. CDR3 protein: CASPHTQYF. Written as DNA, the CDR3 is TGTGCCAGCCCCCATACGCAGTATTTT.